Listed below are T cell receptor beta chains from one sample, sequenced in a study of radiotherapy plus CTLA-4 blockade in lung cancer. Data came from immunoSEQ multiplex PCR; TCRdb stores just in-frame clones and leaves some out. This table holds 40,000 to 60,000 clones, roughly 90% found once. The sequencing used peripheral blood, collected from a patient treated with radiotherapy plus ipilimumab. These TCRs come from a human donor with non-small cell lung cancer that progressed on radiotherapy plus ipilimumab. Some clones in this sample may be carry-over from other donors' samples. Both conserved end residues are part of each CDR3. A D gene is named only where the DNA matches it firmly. Clone size appears in some rows only: once, few, many, or a class for an expanded clone.

NA,TRBJ1-1,few,TRBV5-5,CASSLQGGRDTEAFF,TGTGCCAGCAGCTTGCAAGGGGGTAGAGACACTGAAGCTTTCTTT
TRBD2,TRBJ2-2,NA,TRBV9,CASNLAGGHLGTGELFF,TGTGCCAGCAATCTAGCGGGGGGGCATCTAGGGACCGGGGAGCTGTTTTTT
NA,TRBJ1-1,NA,TRBV7-2,CASSFDTGNTEAFF,TGTGCCAGCAGCTTCGACACAGGGAACACTGAAGCTTTCTTT
NA,TRBJ2-7,NA,TRBV6-5,CASSSPGRDEQYF,TGTGCCAGCAGCTCCCCAGGGCGCGACGAGCAGTACTTC
TRBD1,TRBJ1-6,NA,TRBV27,CASSFRDRSSYNSPLHF,TGTGCCAGCAGTTTCAGGGACAGGAGCTCCTATAATTCACCCCTCCACTTT
NA,TRBJ1-5,NA,TRBV27,CASSLTDNQPQHF,TGTGCCAGCAGTCTGACAGACAATCAGCCCCAGCATTTT
TRBD1,TRBJ1-1,NA,TRBV5-1,CASSVLGGEAFF,TGCGCCAGCAGCGTCCTAGGGGGCGAAGCTTTCTTT
NA,TRBJ2-2,NA,TRBV7-9,CASSGVPGITGELFF,TGTGCCAGCAGCGGGGTACCGGGGATCACCGGGGAGCTGTTTTTT
TRBD1,TRBJ1-1,NA,TRBV7-2,CASSFGTASTEAFF,TGTGCCAGCAGCTTCGGGACAGCTAGCACTGAAGCTTTCTTT
TRBD1,TRBJ1-1,NA,TRBV10-3,CAISESSTGEDPEAFF,TGTGCCATCAGTGAGTCTTCTACAGGGGAAGACCCTGAAGCTTTCTTT
NA,TRBJ1-3,NA,TRBV28,CATQGNTIYF,TGTGCCACTCAGGGGAACACCATATATTTT
TRBD1,TRBJ2-7,NA,TRBV6-1,CASSALGQDWEQYF,TGTGCCAGCAGTGCCCTGGGACAGGATTGGGAGCAGTACTTC
TRBD1,TRBJ1-1,NA,TRBV5-1,CASSLETGYTEAFF,TGCGCCAGCAGCTTGGAGACAGGGTACACTGAAGCTTTCTTT
NA,TRBJ2-7,NA,TRBV19,CASSLEGQPLYEQYF,TGTGCCAGTAGTCTAGAAGGACAGCCCCTCTACGAGCAGTACTTC
NA,TRBJ2-1,few,TRBV9,CASSVAGFVGEQFF,TGTGCCAGCAGCGTCGCGGGATTCGTTGGTGAGCAGTTCTTC
TRBD1,TRBJ2-7,NA,TRBV7-6,CASSSHRGSTLEQYF,TGTGCCAGCAGCTCCCACAGGGGTAGCACGCTCGAGCAGTACTTC
NA,TRBJ2-4,NA,TRBV4-1,CASSQDRTSKNIQYF,TGCGCCAGCAGCCAAGATCGTACTAGCAAAAACATTCAGTACTTC
NA,TRBJ2-7,NA,TRBV6-5,CASSGTYGSLQYF,TGTGCCAGCAGTGGGACTTACGGGAGCTTGCAGTACTTC
NA,TRBJ2-1,NA,TRBV1,CTSSQALFSSGRRYEQFF,TGCACCAGCAGCCAAGCCCTATTTTCTAGCGGGAGGAGGTATGAGCAGTTCTTC
TRBD2,TRBJ2-3,few,TRBV5-1,CASSLVAGEDTQYF,TGCGCCAGCAGCTTGGTAGCGGGGGAAGATACGCAGTATTTT
NA,TRBJ2-1,NA,TRBV18,CASSPLDRAYNEQFF,TGTGCCAGCTCACCGCTGGACAGAGCATACAATGAGCAGTTCTTC
NA,TRBJ1-2,NA,TRBV11-2,CASSPDGGNYGYTF,TGTGCCAGCAGCCCAGACGGGGGTAACTATGGCTACACCTTC
NA,TRBJ1-4,NA,TRBV5-1,CASSQGATNEKLFF,TGCGCCAGCAGCCAAGGGGCAACTAATGAAAAACTGTTTTTT
NA,TRBJ1-1,NA,TRBV18,CASSLSISGNTEAFF,TGTGCCAGCTCACTCAGTATCTCGGGGAACACTGAAGCTTTCTTT
NA,TRBJ2-5,NA,TRBV6-6,CASSYPGQETQYF,TGTGCCAGCAGTTACCCGGGGCAAGAGACCCAGTACTTC